The clone carrying this TCR beta chain showed up just once. The data are from a study of glioma-infiltrating T cells after dendritic cell vaccination. Using immunoSEQ multiplex PCR, the repertoire was profiled, and TCRdb retains in-frame clones only, with some absent. The sample yields roughly 80,000 clones, roughly 90% seen once. Trimming at V came to 7 bases and at J to 0 bases, leaving 2 bases not matched to a gene. The CDR3 length is 15 residues. Per germline, CDR1 MNHNS and CDR2 SASEGT. The rearrangement joins TRBV6-1 to TRBJ2-6; 8 bases agree with TRBD2. This clonotype originated in a human donor with glioblastoma. Sequenced here: blood, sampled before dendritic cell vaccination. The CDR3 bases are TGTGCCAGCACGGGAGGGATCTCTGGGGCCAACGTCCTGACTTTC. Translated, it gives CASTGGISGANVLTF.